This T cell receptor beta chain is drawn from a study of OX40 agonist ivuxolimab in advanced cancers. Describing the broader study: Ivuxolimab, which targeted the costimulatory receptor OX40 (CD134), was an agonistic, fully human IgG2 monoclonal antibody. Of the approximately 50 patients in dose escalation, some 20 had hepatocellular carcinoma, some 15 had melanoma, 9 had renal cell carcinoma and 9 had head and neck cancer. A male proportion of 75% to 85% and a mean age of around 60 years, ranging from 23 to 79, were recorded for the dose-escalation cohort. Three dose-escalation patients achieved partial responses, one with hepatocellular carcinoma and two with cutaneous melanoma. Intravenous ivuxolimab was administered to patients every 2 weeks at six dose levels: 0.01, 0.1, 0.3, 1.5, 3 and 10 mg/kg. Peripheral TCRbeta sequencing aimed to test whether ivuxolimab altered TCR sequence diversity and caused clonal T-cell expansion. The paper reports the monotherapy dose-escalation portion (N = 52 patients) of the phase I ivuxolimab trial. Prior anti-PD-1, anti-PD-L1 or anti-CTLA-4 therapy was permitted, and less than 45% of dose-escalation patients had received checkpoint inhibitors. The paper's findings and limits, for the study overall: Low levels of normalized T-cell clonal expansion were also seen in some patients who did not respond. At doses from 0.1 to 3.0 mg/kg, clonal expansion was seen in both CD4+ and CD8+ blood T cells between baseline and week 6. In the 0.1-3.0 mg/kg groups, partial responders were among the patients with the lowest normalized peripheral clonal expansion, particularly in CD8+ T cells. The antigen specificity of the clonally expanded peripheral T cells was not determined. After ivuxolimab, CD8+ T cells had more expanded clones than CD4+ T cells on average.

Genomic DNA was isolated from the sorted cells so that the TCRbeta CDR3 region could be sequenced. TCRbeta CDR3 regions were sequenced using the immunoSEQ Assay. The clones in this table, taken by TCRdb from immuneACCESS, are in-frame only. Not every clone is retained; where verified, under half of the shortfall comes from an unresolved V gene, and the cause of the rest is unknown. The sample data list about 55,000 clones, and around 77% of these were observed just once. Roughly 6.5% of the sample rests with the top ten. In regard to this clone: This receptor's antigen is unknown. Base-call qualities are not available, and no considerably larger clone is one nucleotide away.

The trial excluded patients who had a history of autoimmune disease or who were on systemic immunosuppression. Peripheral blood for TCR sequencing was drawn from every dose cohort at baseline, at cycle 4 day 1 and at cycle 7 day 1. Samples were obtained from an open-label, multicenter, first-in-human phase I dose-escalation trial of ivuxolimab. Adults with locally advanced or metastatic head and neck squamous cell, hepatocellular, melanoma or renal cell carcinoma were enrolled in the trial. Before TCR sequencing, CD4+ T cells and CD8+ T cells were sorted from peripheral blood as separate populations. The receptor was isolated from an adult with an advanced solid tumor such as melanoma, head and neck, liver or kidney cancer. Sequencing was performed on CD4+ or CD8+ T cells sorted from blood, taken in a trial of the OX40 agonist ivuxolimab.

The CDR3 in this case is CSVAGSSGNTIYF. The nucleotides read TGCAGCGTGGCGGGGAGCTCTGGAAACACCATATATTTT. The rearranged chain carries TRBV29-1 and TRBJ1-3; the D gene remains uncertain. From the cysteine up to the phenylalanine, the CDR3 has a length of 13 residues. This entry keeps only the CDR3 DNA: 39 bases, framed from base 1. Per the germline V gene, SQVTM is the CDR1 and ANQGSEA is the CDR2. The V and J ends are trimmed by 6 bases and 0 bases, leaving 9 bases between them.